This T cell receptor (beta chain) is from a study of blood T cell repertoires in COVID-19. The overall study: Collection of acute and convalescent COVID-19 samples took place in the United States, Italy and Spain.

This CDR3 contains 12 residues. The germline CDR1 and CDR2 sequences are SQVTM and ANQGSEA. V was cut by 5 bases and J by 0 bases, with 8 bases left in between. Per the original data handling: Nucleated cell number was recorded as an estimate derived from reference gene primer amplification. Data came from immunoSEQ multiplex PCR; TCRdb stores just in-frame clones and leaves some out. Clone size and the V and J calls come from that table; the DNA yielded D and trimming. The table lists 85,000 to 100,000 clones, approximately 86% of them singletons. The chain couples TRBV29-1 to TRBJ2-7, with D unclear. The TCR sequence derives from a man aged 60 to 69 with acute or convalescent COVID-19. Sequencing was done on a sample of peripheral blood. The CDR3 here is CSVQYNSYEQYF. The CDR3 DNA is TGCAGCGTTCAGTACAACTCCTACGAGCAGTACTTC.